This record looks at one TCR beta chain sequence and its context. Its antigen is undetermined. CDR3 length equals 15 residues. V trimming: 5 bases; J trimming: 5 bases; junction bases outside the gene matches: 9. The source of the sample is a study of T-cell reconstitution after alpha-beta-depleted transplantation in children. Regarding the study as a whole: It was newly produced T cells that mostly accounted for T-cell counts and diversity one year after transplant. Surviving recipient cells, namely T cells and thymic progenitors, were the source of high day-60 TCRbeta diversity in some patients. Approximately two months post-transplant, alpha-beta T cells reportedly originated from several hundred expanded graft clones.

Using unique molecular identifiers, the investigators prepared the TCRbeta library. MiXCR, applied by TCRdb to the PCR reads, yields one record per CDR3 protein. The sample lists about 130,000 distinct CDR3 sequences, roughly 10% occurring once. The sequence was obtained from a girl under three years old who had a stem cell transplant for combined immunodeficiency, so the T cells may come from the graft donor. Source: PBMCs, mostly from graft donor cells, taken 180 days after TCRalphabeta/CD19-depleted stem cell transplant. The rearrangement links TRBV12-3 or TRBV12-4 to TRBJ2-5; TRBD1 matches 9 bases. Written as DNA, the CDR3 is TGTGCCAGCAGTCACCTACAGGGGGCAGGGGAGACCCAGTACTTC. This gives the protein CASSHLQGAGETQYF.